These 24 T cell receptor beta chains originate from one sample sequenced in a study of shared clonotypes between healthy human individuals. The naive CD8 subset, CD45RO-negative cells positively selected for CCR7, excluded terminally differentiated effector memory CD45RA+ cells. Assay used: immunoSEQ multiplex PCR; TCRdb lists only in-frame clones, some missing. The table records millions of clones, about 95% of them present only once. Sequencing was performed on naive CD8+ T cells sorted from blood. The receptor set was obtained from a man aged 18 to 30 in good health.

Concerning this clone: The junction shows a germline mismatch at one end, possibly a read error. The gene calls are TRBV7-7 and TRBJ1-5; 10 bases are shared with TRBD1. CDR3 size: 18 residues. CDR1 and CDR2 from the germline V gene are SSHAT and FNYEAQ (reference sequence). CDR3 nucleotides: TGTGCTAGCAGCTTACATGGGACAGGGGTTTGGGGCAATCAGCCCCAGCATTTT. It translates to CASSLHGTGVWGNQPQHF.

The chain links TRBV6-1 to TRBJ2-7; 9 nucleotides align to TRBD2. V was pared by 7 bases and J by 1 base, with 5 bases of the junction left unmatched. This CDR3 spans 14 amino acids. Per germline, CDR1 MNHNS and CDR2 SASEGT. The CDR3 spells CASNMRGGSYEQYF. In nucleotides, the CDR3 is TGTGCCAGCAACATGCGGGGGGGTTCCTACGAGCAGTACTTC.

This chain joins TRBV11-2 and TRBJ2-3; D unclear. The V gene lost 6 bases and the J gene lost 5 bases, with 12 bases spanning the gap. CDR3 length equals 13 residues. Germline CDR1 SGHAT, CDR2 FQNNGV. The CDR3 reads CASSPGWRDTQYF. The CDR3, as DNA: TGTGCCAGCAGTCCCGGATGGAGAGATACGCAGTATTTT.

The V call is TRBV15, the J call TRBJ2-7; D not resolved. The germline V gene has CDR1 LNHNV and CDR2 YYDKDF (reference sequence). V was clipped by 1 base and J by 4 bases, with 11 bases between them. CDR3 length equals 14 residues. This CDR3 is CATSRGGARYEQYF. The CDR3 DNA is TGTGCCACCAGCAGAGGAGGTGCCAGATACGAGCAGTACTTC.

The V gene is TRBV7-6, the J gene TRBJ2-7; D is unresolved. In germline, CDR1 is SGHVS, CDR2 FNYEAQ. V shed 2 bases and J shed 3 bases, with 8 bases lying between them. This CDR3 is built from 13 residues. DNA for the CDR3: TGTGCCAGCAGCTTAAGCCAGGTCTACGAGCAGTACTTC. Translation: CASSLSQVYEQYF.

J is TRBJ2-3 and V is TRBV28; the D is unclear. V was cut by 2 bases and J by 2 bases, with 11 bases left in between. The CDR3 is 15 amino acids. CDR1 and CDR2 (germline): MDHEN, SYDVKM. The CDR3 DNA follows: TGTGCCAGCAGTTTAAGGTACCGGTACACAGATACGCAGTATTTT. Its translation: CASSLRYRYTDTQYF.

About this clone itself: Other DNA sequences in this specimen translate into the identical CDR3. The chain has TRBV4-3 and TRBJ2-1, with 9 bases aligning to TRBD1. Germline CDR1 reads LGHNA; CDR2 reads YSLEER. Trimming removed 1 base from V and 3 bases from J; junction bases left unmatched: 1. CDR3 length: 15 residues. CDR3 sequence: CASSQGGQGYNEQFF. The CDR3 region has the DNA TGCGCCAGCAGCCAAGGGGGACAGGGCTACAATGAGCAGTTCTTC.

A remark on this clone: The sample contains more than one DNA sequence encoding this CDR3. The chain uses TRBV2 and TRBJ2-5; 10 bases are a match to TRBD2. Germline V gives CDR1 SNHLY, CDR2 FYNNEI. J lost 4 bases, V lost 2 bases, and 1 base had no gene match. The CDR3 covers 14 residues. For the CDR3, the DNA is TGTGCCAGCAGTGAACTAGCGGGAGCAGAGACCCAGTACTTC. Its translation: CASSELAGAETQYF.

The chain has TRBV10-3 and TRBJ1-1; D not resolved. Trimming took off 8 bases at V and 2 bases at J, with 6 bases between the two ends. The germline gives CDR1 ENHRY, CDR2 SYGVKD. The CDR3 runs 11 residues. The CDR3 coding sequence is TGTGCCATCGCAGAAAACACTGAAGCTTTCTTT. Its protein is CAIAENTEAFF.

The chain joins TRBV27 to TRBJ2-1; 11 bases line up with TRBD1. Trimming removed 5 bases from V and 4 bases from J; junction bases left unmatched: 10. Germline lookup yields CDR1 MNHEY and CDR2 SMNVEV (reference sequence). The CDR3 loop spans 17 amino acids. This CDR3 is CASSILRTGGYYNEQFF. In DNA form, the CDR3 reads TGTGCCAGCAGTATTCTTCGGACAGGGGGCTATTACAATGAGCAGTTCTTC.

This clone was detected once. The rearrangement joins TRBV7-9 to TRBJ1-6; TRBD1 matches 8 bases. This CDR3 has 14 residues. Germline assignment: CDR1 SEHNR and CDR2 FQNEAQ (reference sequence). J gave up 11 bases and V 2 bases, and 5 bases lay outside the gene matches. The CDR3 nucleotides are TGTGCCAGCAGCTTACCGGGACAGGAGGCACCCCTCCACTTT. Encoded protein: CASSLPGQEAPLHF.

This chain connects TRBV6-6 to TRBJ2-5; D is possibly TRBD1 (6 bases). This CDR3 spans 13 amino acids. The germline V and J ends were trimmed by 5 bases and 5 bases, with 12 bases remaining between them. Germline CDR1 reads MNHNY; CDR2 reads SVGAGI (reference sequence). CDR3 sequence (DNA): TGTGCCAGCAGTCCAGAAGGGGGTGAGACCCAGTACTTC. Protein product: CASSPEGGETQYF.

The chain recombines TRBV5-8 with TRBJ1-1, with a weak D call TRBD1 (5 bases). Germline V gene sequence: CDR1 SGHTS, CDR2 YDEGEE. CDR3 size: 13 residues. V lost 2 bases, J lost 5 bases, and 10 bases lay in between. CDR3 loop: CASSFRQGTEAFF. CDR3 nucleotide sequence: TGTGCCAGCAGCTTCAGGCAGGGAACTGAAGCTTTCTTT.

To note about this clone: The CDR3 does not close with the conserved phenylalanine or tryptophan, likely indicating a read error. The CDR3 here is CASSYQQQYEQYL. CDR3 DNA sequence: TGTGCCAGCAGTTATCAACAGCAATACGAGCAGTACCTC. The rearrangement joins TRBV27 to TRBJ2-7; unclear D gene. Germline V gene lookup returns CDR1 MNHEY and CDR2 SMNVEV (reference sequence). This CDR3 has 13 amino acids. V was cut by 4 bases and J by 4 bases, with 11 bases left in between.

About this clone: Additional DNA sequences in this sample encode the identical CDR3. The J gene is TRBJ1-2, the V gene TRBV7-6; 7 bases agree with TRBD1. The CDR3 spans 13 residues. V shed 1 base and J 6 bases; nucleotides not matched to a gene: 2. The germline V gene encodes CDR1 SGHVS and CDR2 FNYEAQ. CDR3 in amino acids: CASSLGQGDGYTF. In DNA, the CDR3 is TGTGCCAGCAGCTTAGGACAGGGCGATGGCTACACCTTC. The complete variable domain, with remaining parts taken from reference TRBV7-6 and TRBJ1-2, reads GAGVSQSPRYKVTKRGQDVALRCDPISGHVSLYWYRQALGQGPEFLTYFNYEAQQDKSGLPNDRFSAERPEGSISTLTIQRTEQRDSAMYRCASSLGQGDGYTFGSGTRLTVV.

In the case of this clone: Other DNA sequences of this sample code for an identical CDR3. This chain links TRBV27 with TRBJ2-2; TRBD1 matches 9 bases. V lost 5 bases, J lost 4 bases, and 2 bases stayed unmatched. Germline V gene lookup returns CDR1 MNHEY and CDR2 SMNVEV (reference sequence). This CDR3 spans 14 amino acids. As DNA, the CDR3 is TGTGCCAGCAGTCCGGGACAGGGCACCGGGGAGCTGTTTTTT. It translates to CASSPGQGTGELFF.

This rearrangement joins TRBV19 to TRBJ2-3; D is unclear. The CDR3 is 15 residues long. V was pared by 1 base and J by 3 bases, with 11 bases between. The germline gives CDR1 LNHDA, CDR2 SQIVND (reference sequence). CDR3: CASSIALVSTDTQYF. CDR3 coding DNA: TGTGCCAGTAGTATAGCTCTAGTCTCTACAGATACGCAGTATTTT.

This chain uses TRBV27 with TRBJ1-2; D is ambiguous. CDR3 length: 13 amino acids. The germline CDR1 and CDR2 sequences are MNHEY and SMNVEV (reference sequence). V was pared by 4 bases and J by 3 bases, with 9 bases between. This CDR3 reads CASSYSVHYGYTF. The CDR3 DNA follows: TGTGCCAGCAGTTATTCAGTCCACTATGGCTACACCTTC.

The V and J genes are TRBV7-9 and TRBJ1-6; 7 bases agree with TRBD1. Germline V gene lookup returns CDR1 SEHNR and CDR2 FQNEAQ (reference sequence). This CDR3 is built from 19 residues. The V and J ends lost 5 bases and 7 bases, in that order; junction bases with no gene match: 20. CDR3 loop: CASSQTRRLAGGLNSPLHF. The DNA of the CDR3 is TGTGCCAGCAGCCAAACACGACGGTTGGCAGGGGGTCTGAATTCACCCCTCCACTTT.

The chain couples TRBV6-1 to TRBJ1-3; possible D gene TRBD1, 5 bases. In germline, CDR1 is MNHNS, CDR2 SASEGT. The CDR3 has 15 amino acids. V gave up 3 bases and J gave up 0 bases, with 9 bases separating them. Written as DNA, the CDR3 is TGTGCCAGCAGTGAGACAGCCGCCTCTGGAAACACCATATATTTT. This sequence encodes CASSETAASGNTIYF.

In this sample, this clone turned up once. The V gene is TRBV4-1, the J gene TRBJ2-5, with TRBD1 identical over 7 bases. The V gene's germline CDR1 is MGHRA and CDR2 YSYEKL. The CDR3 covers 15 residues. V dropped 4 bases and J dropped 3; count of bases not matched to a gene: 8. DNA for the CDR3: TGCGCCAGCAGCCGAGAGCCCACAGGGGAAGAGACCCAGTACTTC. This translates into CASSREPTGEETQYF.

Only one count was recorded for this clone. The chain links TRBV5-4 to TRBJ2-1, with D possibly TRBD1 on 7 matching bases. Trimming pared 4 bases from V and 4 bases from J, leaving 12 bases between. The CDR3 sequence is 14 residues long. In germline, CDR1 is SGHNT, CDR2 YYREEE (reference sequence). The CDR3 spells CASSPGDSYNEQFF. In DNA form, the CDR3 reads TGTGCCAGCAGCCCGGGGGACAGTTACAATGAGCAGTTCTTC.

Note on this clone: Within the sample, other DNA sequences also encode this same CDR3. This chain connects TRBV27 to TRBJ2-6, with D perhaps matching TRBD1 (5 bases). Trimming pared 3 bases from V and 0 bases from J, leaving 9 bases between. Germline values: CDR1 MNHEY, CDR2 SMNVEV (reference sequence). The CDR3 runs to 16 residues. CDR3 region: CASSFQGVSGANVLTF. DNA of the CDR3: TGTGCCAGCAGTTTCCAGGGTGTCTCTGGGGCCAACGTCCTGACTTTC.

Here the CDR3 reads CASSLAYSGSPDTQYF. The CDR3 nucleotides read TGTGCCAGCAGCTTAGCGTACAGCGGGAGCCCAGATACGCAGTATTTT. This chain uses TRBV7-2 with TRBJ2-3; 8 bases align to TRBD2. Germline trimming cut 0 bases from V and 4 bases from J; bases unmatched to any gene: 6. Germline V gives CDR1 SGHTA, CDR2 FQGNSA. CDR3 length: 16 amino acids.